This T cell receptor (beta chain) originates from a study of PD-L1 blockade in urothelial cancer. Time point here: peripheral blood 6 weeks after treatment start. Using immunoSEQ multiplex PCR, the repertoire was profiled, and TCRdb retains in-frame clones only, with some absent. The sample lists about 120,000 clones, about 82% occurring once. Here the sequenced sample was PBMCs, taken around atezolizumab (anti-PD-L1) treatment. The source is a man over 45 with urothelial cancer.

The DNA of the CDR3 is TGTGCCAGCAGCCCAGGGGGGAGTTTAGATACGCAGTATTTT. Its protein product is CASSPGGSLDTQYF. V usage is TRBV4-2 and J usage is TRBJ2-3; D may be TRBD1 (7 bases). Germline lookup yields CDR1 LGHNA and CDR2 YNFKEQ. The CDR3 is made up of 14 amino acids. Deletions cut 4 bases from V and 5 bases from J, with 13 bases between.